This T cell receptor beta chain was identified in a study of control samples from healthy donors and cancer patients (dated by TCRdb to the early 2020s). This clone occurred a few times. The specificity of this receptor is unknown. Base qualities are not at hand, and no much larger clone is one base apart. The library was made by the immunoSEQ multiplex PCR assay. The table was pulled from immuneACCESS by TCRdb, which kept in-frame rearrangements only. Such tables lose some clones; where checked, under half of the loss comes from unresolved V genes, and the rest has no known cause. Across this sample there are 100,000 or so clones, with roughly 87% seen only once. Together, the top ten hold about a sixth of the sample. Trimming accounts for 6 bases at V and 4 bases at J, while the number of junction bases matched to no gene is 8. From the cysteine up to the phenylalanine, the CDR3 has a length of 15 residues. The CDR3 DNA has 45 bases and is translated from base 1. CDR1 and CDR2 were assigned from the germline V gene as SGHTS and YDEGEE.

The chain is made from TRBV5-8 and TRBJ2-2; 8 middle bases align to TRBD1. Material for sequencing was blood. This sequence originates from a woman aged 50 to 60 in good health. The CDR3 sequence is CASTRGTGATGELFF. The DNA sequence is TGTGCCAGCACCCGAGGGACAGGCGCCACCGGGGAGCTGTTTTTT. Outside the CDR3, residues come from the reference TRBV5-8 and TRBJ2-2 proteins, so the full variable domain is: EAGVTQSPTHLIKTRGQQATLRCSPISGHTSVYWYQQALGLGLQFLLWYDEGEERNRGNFPPRFSGRQFPNYSSELNVNALELEDSALYLCASTRGTGATGELFFGEGSRLTVL.